This TCR beta chain was recorded in a study of T cells after yellow fever vaccination. TCRdb used MiXCR to reprocess the 5' RACE reads, holding one entry per CDR3 protein. The table records about 74,000 distinct CDR3 sequences, approximately 7% of them present only once. Germline V gene sequence: CDR1 MNHNS, CDR2 SASEGT. Between the trimmed V and J ends, which lost 8 bases and 7 bases, there was a span of 24 bases. The length of the CDR3 is 15 residues. This clonotype occurred a few times. What it binds is unknown. Study-wide results and limits: Reappearing after the booster were most of the clones from primary vaccination (less than 97% CD4, roughly 86% CD8).

This clonotype originated in a man younger than 35 who received the YFV17D yellow fever vaccine. Sequencing was performed on CD8+ T cells sorted from PBMCs, taken about 5 days after the first yellow fever vaccination. This rearrangement joins TRBV6-1 to TRBJ2-7; maybe TRBD1 (5 bases). CDR3 in amino acids: CASEVKAQGLIEQYF. The CDR3 DNA reads as TGTGCCAGCGAGGTCAAAGCCCAGGGATTAATAGAGCAGTACTTC.